The 18 T cell receptor beta chains in this list originate from one sample, sequenced in a study of T cell clonotyping in hematopoietic cell transplantation. The data were produced by immunoSEQ multiplex PCR, yet TCRdb's version contains in-frame clones alone and is incomplete. The data contain 7,500 to 9,500 clones, 65% to 90% of them singletons. The specimen comprised PBMCs, sampled 180 days after allogeneic stem cell transplant. These receptor sequences come from a female patient aged 30-39 years who had an allogeneic stem cell transplant, so the T cells may come from the graft donor. Some clones in this sample may be carry-over from other donors' samples.

J is TRBJ2-2 and V is TRBV9, with no clear D. This CDR3 is 17 amino acids long. Trimming stripped 4 bases from V and 10 bases from J, with 26 bases between. CDR1 SGDLS and CDR2 YYNGEE come from the germline V gene. The CDR3 region is CASSPTPFFGPEAELFF. Written as DNA, the CDR3 is TGTGCCAGCAGCCCAACCCCGTTTTTTGGGCCTGAGGCGGAGCTGTTTTTT. The full variable domain, rest sourced from reference TRBV9 and TRBJ2-2, is DSGVTQTPKHLITATGQRVTLRCSPRSGDLSVYWYQQSLDQGLQFLIQYYNGEERAKGNILERFSAQQFPDLHSELNLSSLELGDSALYFCASSPTPFFGPEAELFFGEGSRLTVL.

V usage is TRBV6-1 and J usage is TRBJ2-1; no definite D call. V was shortened by 4 bases and J by 0 bases, with 10 bases between the two germline ends. This CDR3 is 15 amino acids long. The germline CDR1 and CDR2 sequences are MNHNS and SASEGT. The CDR3 region has the DNA TGTGCCAGCAGTGCCAGCGATGGCTCCTACAATGAGCAGTTCTTC. It encodes CASSASDGSYNEQFF.

This clone was picked up a small number of times. The gene calls are TRBV7-6 and TRBJ1-5, with D possibly being TRBD1 (5 bases). This CDR3 is 15 amino acids long. The germline V gene encodes CDR1 SGHVS and CDR2 FNYEAQ. V lost 2 bases to trimming and J lost 2 bases, with 10 bases between them. The CDR3 nucleotides are TGTGCCAGCAGCTTAAGCGGGGGTGGCAATCAGCCCCAGCATTTT. As protein: CASSLSGGGNQPQHF.

This clone appeared once. The chain recombines TRBV5-5 with TRBJ1-1; 7 positions match TRBD1. The CDR3 sequence is 13 residues long. With 4 bases clipped from V and 5 bases from J, the junction kept 5 bases outside the gene matches. The germline CDR1 and CDR2 sequences are SGHKS and YYEKEE (reference sequence). The CDR3 spells CASSRQGGTEAFF. CDR3 DNA sequence: TGTGCCAGCAGCCGACAGGGCGGGACTGAAGCTTTCTTT.

This chain's CDR3 is CATGQGRGYGYTF. In DNA, the CDR3 is TGTGCCACAGGACAGGGCAGAGGGTATGGCTACACCTTC. This chain uses TRBV19 with TRBJ1-2, with 8 positions matching TRBD1. Germline assignment: CDR1 LNHDA and CDR2 SQIVND (reference sequence). The junction had 9 bases not matched to a gene; V was cut back by 10 bases and J by 5 bases. This CDR3 is built from 13 residues. Filled out from reference TRBV19 and TRBJ1-2, the complete variable domain reads DGGITQSPKYLFRKEGQNVTLSCEQNLNHDAMYWYRQDPGQGLRLIYYSQIVNDFQKGDIAEGYSVSREKKESFPLTVTSAQKNPTAFYLCATGQGRGYGYTFGSGTRLTVV.

The V call is TRBV2, the J call TRBJ2-3, with D uncertain. With 4 bases removed from V and 0 bases from J, the gap between germline ends came to 11 bases. CDR1 and CDR2 from the germline V gene are SNHLY and FYNNEI. There are 15 residues in the CDR3. The CDR3 bases are TGTGCCAGCAGTGCGAAAGAACTTAGCACAGATACGCAGTATTTT. It encodes CASSAKELSTDTQYF.

The chain is built from TRBV6-5 and TRBJ1-1; 7 bases are a match to TRBD1. The CDR3 is 11 amino acids. Germline CDR1 and CDR2: MNHEY and SVGAGI. Here the CDR3 reads CAAGGGTEAFF. The CDR3 nucleotides are TGTGCTGCAGGGGGGGGAACTGAAGCTTTCTTT.

The rearrangement links TRBV29-1 to TRBJ2-3, with D possibly being TRBD1 (6 bases). This CDR3 contains 13 residues. Per the germline V gene, CDR1 is SQVTM and CDR2 is ANQGSEA. V lost 2 bases and J lost 3, with 9 bases in between. In nucleotides, the CDR3 is TGCAGCGTTGAAAGCCAGGGGACAGATACGCAGTATTTT. Translating gives CSVESQGTDTQYF.

The chain is built from TRBV7-6 and TRBJ1-1, with D possibly being TRBD1 (6 bases). CDR1 and CDR2 from the germline V gene are SGHVS and FNYEAQ. This CDR3 spans 14 amino acids. Trimming shortened V by 4 bases and J by 1 base, and 10 bases separated the two germline ends. The CDR3 protein is CASSSQGPNTEAFF. As DNA, the CDR3 is TGTGCCAGCAGCTCACAGGGACCGAACACTGAAGCTTTCTTT.

The rearrangement links TRBV11-2 to TRBJ1-2; D might be TRBD1 (6 bases). The CDR3 is made up of 18 amino acids. Trimming stripped 3 bases from V and 7 bases from J, with 27 bases between. Germline CDR1 is SGHAT and CDR2 is FQNNGV. CDR3: CASSLKVPGAGGAGGYTF. The CDR3 region has the DNA TGTGCCAGCAGCTTGAAAGTCCCGGGGGCGGGGGGCGCCGGTGGCTACACCTTC.

The chain recombines TRBV7-2 with TRBJ2-3; D might be TRBD1 (6 bases). The CDR3 totals 18 residues. V gave up 2 bases and J gave up 0 bases, with 18 bases separating them. Germline V lookup: CDR1 SGHTA, CDR2 FQGNSA. CDR3 DNA: TGTGCCAGCAGCTTATCGGCAGGGGCCGATCTTAGCACAGATACGCAGTATTTT. It yields the protein CASSLSAGADLSTDTQYF.

This clone came up once. The rearrangement joins TRBV6-6 to TRBJ1-1; no definite D call. V gave up 5 bases and J gave up 0 bases, with 7 bases separating them. The germline V gene encodes CDR1 MNHNY and CDR2 SVGAGI (reference sequence). This CDR3 comprises 13 residues. Here the CDR3 reads CASSLTVNTEAFF. CDR3 DNA: TGTGCCAGCAGTCTCACAGTGAACACTGAAGCTTTCTTT.

This clone has a single count. The gene calls are TRBV7-2 and TRBJ2-1; D unclear. Trimming pared 1 base from V and 4 bases from J, leaving 2 bases between. The CDR3 length is 12 residues. Looked up from germline, CDR1 is SGHTA and CDR2 is FQGNSA. This CDR3 reads CASSLGYNEQFF. DNA of the CDR3: TGTGCCAGCAGCTTAGGTTACAATGAGCAGTTCTTC.

V gene TRBV4-1 combines with J gene TRBJ2-3; 13 bases are a match to TRBD2. This CDR3 has 18 residues. V lost 3 bases to trimming and J lost 0 bases; unmatched junction nucleotides: 6. Germline V gene lookup returns CDR1 MGHRA and CDR2 YSYEKL. CDR3 nucleotide sequence: TGCGCCAGCAGCCAGTCACTAGCGGGGGGGCCCAGCACAGATACGCAGTATTTT. Residues: CASSQSLAGGPSTDTQYF.

The CDR3 sequence is CASRRQLSNQPQHF. The DNA for the CDR3 is TGTGCCAGCAGGCGACAGTTAAGCAATCAGCCCCAGCATTTT. The chain uses TRBV7-6 and TRBJ1-5, with D possibly TRBD1 on 5 matching bases. Germline V gene sequence: CDR1 SGHVS, CDR2 FNYEAQ. This CDR3 has 14 amino acids. V was shortened by 6 bases and J by 1 base, with 10 bases between the two germline ends.

This chain links TRBV25-1 with TRBJ1-2; 10 positions agree with TRBD1. V shed 10 bases and J 9 bases; nucleotides not matched to a gene: 20. Germline CDR1 MGHDK, CDR2 SYGVNS. The CDR3 is made up of 16 amino acids. CDR3 residues: CATSTGGAWALIRYTF. In DNA form, the CDR3 reads TGTGCCACCTCGACAGGGGGCGCCTGGGCCCTCATTCGCTACACCTTC.

This clone was found a few times. The V gene is TRBV4-3, the J gene TRBJ2-7; 8 bases map to TRBD2. CDR1 is LGHNA and CDR2 is YSLEER in the germline V gene. The CDR3 extends over 13 amino acids. The J segment lost 6 bases and the V segment lost 0 bases, leaving 1 base of the junction unmatched. CDR3 sequence (DNA): TGCGCCAGCAGCCAAGAGGCGGGGGGCGAGCAGTACTTC. It translates to CASSQEAGGEQYF.

CDR3 protein: CSVDRGHRGLRMNTEAFF. CDR3 DNA sequence: TGCAGCGTTGATAGGGGACACAGGGGTTTGCGGATGAACACTGAAGCTTTCTTT. The chain is built from TRBV29-1 and TRBJ1-1; TRBD1 matches 7 bases. Germline V gene data show CDR1 as SQVTM and CDR2 as ANQGSEA. J lost 0 bases, V lost 3 bases, and 16 bases had no gene match. The CDR3 consists of 18 residues.